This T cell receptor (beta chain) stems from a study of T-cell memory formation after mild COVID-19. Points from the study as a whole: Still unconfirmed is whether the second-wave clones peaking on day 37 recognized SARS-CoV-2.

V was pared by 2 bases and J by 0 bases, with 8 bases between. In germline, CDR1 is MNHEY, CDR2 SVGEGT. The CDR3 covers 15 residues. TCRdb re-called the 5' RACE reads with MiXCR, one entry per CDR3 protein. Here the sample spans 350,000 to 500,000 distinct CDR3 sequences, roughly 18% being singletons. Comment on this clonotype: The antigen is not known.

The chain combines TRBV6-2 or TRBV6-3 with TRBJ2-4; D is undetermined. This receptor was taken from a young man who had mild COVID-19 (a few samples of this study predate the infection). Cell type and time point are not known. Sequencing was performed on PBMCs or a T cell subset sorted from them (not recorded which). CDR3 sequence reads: CASSYEVSAKNIQYF. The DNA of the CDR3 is TGTGCCAGCAGTTACGAGGTTTCAGCCAAAAACATTCAGTACTTC.